The source of this T cell receptor (beta chain) is a study of blood T cell repertoires in COVID-19. Turning to the study itself: Sites in the United States, Italy and Spain provided acute and convalescent COVID-19 samples.

Libraries were prepared by immunoSEQ multiplex PCR; TCRdb keeps only in-frame clonotypes and omits some of them. The table has roughly 200,000 clones, about 83% seen once; the top ten hold less than 3.5%. This clone has just one count. Living in about two dozen US areas, the participants were between 18 and 89 years of age. Participant-reported clinical history was the basis for cohort assignment. Individuals in the exposed group had encountered a COVID-19 case within 2 weeks preceding study entry. Germline loops: CDR1 KGHSH, CDR2 LQKENI. The CDR3 spans 16 residues. V gave up 3 bases and J gave up 0 bases, with 12 bases separating them.

The sequence came from a woman in her 30s who had been exposed to COVID-19. Input material: PBMCs or T cells enriched from blood (not recorded which). The chain couples TRBV18 to TRBJ1-3; perhaps TRBD1 as D (5 bases). The CDR3 loop is CASSPLDSSSGNTIYF. Here the CDR3 DNA reads TGTGCCAGCTCACCTCTCGACAGTAGCTCTGGAAACACCATATATTTT.